What follows are 20 T cell receptor beta chains derived from one specimen sequenced in a study of cytomegalovirus exposure and HLA in healthy donors. This PCR relied on a set of 60 Vbeta primers and 13 Jbeta primers. Measured with immunoSEQ multiplex PCR; TCRdb has only the in-frame clones, and not every one. Of 85,000 to 100,000 clones in the sample, around 80% were seen once. The source material was PBMCs. The receptors were gathered from a woman between 55 and 75 years old in good health and CMV-seronegative.

The chain joins TRBV4-3 to TRBJ1-1, with a possible D match to TRBD1 (6 bases). Trimming removed 0 bases from V and 7 bases from J, with 12 bases in between. The CDR3 has 14 residues. Per the germline V gene, CDR1 is LGHNA and CDR2 is YSLEER. The CDR3 loop reads CASSQDRNRDEAFF. The CDR3 bases are TGCGCCAGCAGCCAAGACAGGAACAGGGATGAAGCTTTCTTT.

The chain combines TRBV19 with TRBJ2-1, with 8 bases matching TRBD2. The CDR3 length is 16 residues. With V trimmed by 1 base and J by 1 base, 3 bases remained unmatched. Per the germline V gene, CDR1 is LNHDA and CDR2 is SQIVND (reference sequence). The CDR3 bases are TGTGCCAGTAGTATAGTTGGCGGGGGGTCCTACAATGAGCAGTTCTTC. Translated: CASSIVGGGSYNEQFF.

The gene calls are TRBV5-1 and TRBJ2-7, with 12 bases aligning to TRBD1. This CDR3 region has 15 residues. Germline-derived CDR1 and CDR2 are SGHRS and YFSETQ. The J segment lost 4 bases and the V segment lost 4 bases, leaving 6 bases of the junction unmatched. In DNA, the CDR3 is TGCGCCAGCAGCCGCGGGACAGGGGGCCTATACGAGCAGTACTTC. Translation: CASSRGTGGLYEQYF.

This clone came up a few times. V and J are TRBV6-5 and TRBJ1-1, with TRBD1 matching 9 bases. Germline V gives CDR1 MNHEY, CDR2 SVGAGI. Trimming took 7 bases from V and 5 from J; bases not matched to a gene: 8. The CDR3 spans 14 residues. Here the CDR3 DNA reads TGTGCCAGCACTGACGGACAGGGGAGGACTGAAGCTTTCTTT. This translates into CASTDGQGRTEAFF.

The V gene is TRBV7-9, the J gene TRBJ2-7; TRBD2 matches at 8 bases. The CDR3 is made up of 13 amino acids. V lost 5 bases, J lost 7 bases, and 7 bases stayed unmatched. The V gene's germline CDR1 is SEHNR and CDR2 FQNEAQ (reference sequence). CDR3: CASSTRTGGEQYF. CDR3 nucleotide sequence: TGTGCCAGCAGCACGCGGACGGGGGGGGAGCAGTACTTC.

V is TRBV6-6 and J is TRBJ1-4, with 9 bases matching TRBD1. CDR1 and CDR2 (germline): MNHNY, SVGAGI (reference sequence). Losses at the gene ends were 5 bases for V and 8 bases for J; bases not matched to a gene: 6. The CDR3 has 14 residues. The chain's CDR3 is CASSTTGGEEKLFF. CDR3 in DNA: TGTGCCAGCAGTACGACAGGGGGAGAGGAAAAACTGTTTTTT.

This chain joins TRBV10-2 and TRBJ2-7, with 7 nucleotides matching TRBD2. Germline CDR1 and CDR2: WSHSY and SAAADI. CDR3 length equals 16 residues. Trimming at V came to 6 bases and at J to 2 bases, leaving 13 bases not matched to a gene. CDR3 in DNA: TGCGCCAGCAGGGCAGGTCACACAGGACTAGCCTACGAGCAGTACTTC. This gives the protein CASRAGHTGLAYEQYF.

This clone was seen more than once but under ten times. The chain's CDR3 is CATTQTRGARETQYF. The CDR3 DNA reads as TGTGCCACCACACAAACTCGGGGGGCTCGAGAGACCCAGTACTTC. The chain has TRBV15 and TRBJ2-5; maybe TRBD2 (7 bases). The germline V gene encodes CDR1 LNHNV and CDR2 YYDKDF (reference sequence). Trimming pared 7 bases from V and 4 bases from J, leaving 19 bases between. The CDR3 spans 15 residues. The full variable domain, with the rest looked up from reference TRBV15 and TRBJ2-5, is DAMVIQNPRYQVTQFGKPVTLSCSQTLNHNVMYWYQQKSSQAPKLLFHYYDKDFNNEADTPDNFQSRRPNTSFCFLDIRSPGLGDTAMYLCATTQTRGARETQYFGPGTRLLVL.

A note on this clone: One junction end does not reproduce the germline sequence, and a read error may be involved. V usage is TRBV7-9 and J usage is TRBJ2-1; the D is unclear. The germline gives CDR1 SEHNR, CDR2 FQNEAQ (reference sequence). This CDR3 contains 11 residues. In nucleotides, the CDR3 is TGTGCCAGCAGCTCCGACAATGAGCAGTTCTTC. It is translated as CASSSDNEQFF.

The chain uses TRBV12-5 and TRBJ2-7; possibly TRBD1 for D (5 bases). The CDR3 contains 16 residues. The V end lost 0 bases, the J end lost 3 bases, and 15 bases lay between the germline ends. Germline-derived CDR1 and CDR2 are LGHNT and FRNRAP. The CDR3: CASGLVTASFNYEQYF. The CDR3 nucleotides read TGTGCTAGTGGTTTGGTGACAGCAAGCTTCAACTACGAGCAGTACTTC.

V is TRBV6-5 and J is TRBJ2-5; TRBD2 agrees at 10 bases. There are 14 residues in the CDR3. The germline CDR1 and CDR2 sequences are MNHEY and SVGAGI. Trimming removed 6 bases from V and 3 bases from J; junction bases left unmatched: 4. The CDR3 spells CASSRTSGEETQYF. The CDR3 DNA reads TGTGCCAGCAGCCGTACTAGCGGGGAAGAGACCCAGTACTTC.

The chain joins TRBV5-4 to TRBJ1-5; TRBD1 agrees at 10 bases. The CDR3 is 15 amino acids. CDR1 is SGHNT, CDR2 YYREEE, per germline (reference sequence). V dropped 4 bases and J dropped 6; count of bases not matched to a gene: 7. CDR3 nucleotide sequence: TGTGCCAGCAGCCCGGGACAGGGGACAAGTCAGCCCCAGCATTTT. Amino acids: CASSPGQGTSQPQHF.

The count of this clone is one. This chain connects TRBV9 to TRBJ2-1, with 7 bases fitting TRBD2. The CDR3 is 16 residues long. Trimming took 1 base from V and 5 from J; bases not matched to a gene: 9. Germline CDR1 reads SGDLS; CDR2 reads YYNGEE. The CDR3 DNA reads TGTGCCAGCAGCGTAAGACTAGCCTCAAGTAACAATGAGCAGTTCTTC. Protein sequence: CASSVRLASSNNEQFF.

Here the CDR3 DNA reads TGTGCCAGCAGCCAAGCTTACGAGCAGTACTTC. Amino acids: CASSQAYEQYF. This chain connects TRBV7-2 to TRBJ2-7, with D unclear. Germline V lookup: CDR1 SGHTA, CDR2 FQGNSA. This CDR3 is 11 amino acids long. V was trimmed by 5 bases and J by 4 bases, leaving 6 bases between them.

The CDR3 loop reads CASSAGTASSGNTIYF. CDR3 coding DNA: TGCGCCAGCAGTGCCGGGACAGCAAGCTCTGGAAACACCATATATTTT. The chain uses TRBV10-2 and TRBJ1-3, with TRBD1 matching over 7 bases. The CDR3 runs to 16 residues. Germline CDR1 reads WSHSY; CDR2 reads SAAADI. Trimming at V came to 4 bases and at J to 0 bases, leaving 6 bases not matched to a gene.

This clone was counted only a few times. This rearrangement joins TRBV27 to TRBJ1-1, with TRBD1 identical over 8 bases. J gave up 5 bases and V 6 bases, and 8 bases lay outside the gene matches. The CDR3 runs to 14 residues. Germline V CDR1 and CDR2: MNHEY, SMNVEV (reference sequence). The CDR3 here is CASRLGQGWTEAFF. The CDR3, as DNA: TGTGCCAGCAGGCTAGGACAGGGTTGGACTGAAGCTTTCTTT.

This clone showed up just once. V gene TRBV6-1 combines with J gene TRBJ1-2; D might be TRBD1 (5 bases). The V end was cut by 1 base, the J end by 1 base, with 7 bases between. The V gene's germline CDR1 is MNHNS and CDR2 SASEGT. This CDR3 contains 14 residues. CDR3 sequence reads: CASSEGQYNYGYTF. DNA of the CDR3: TGTGCCAGCAGTGAAGGACAGTATAACTATGGCTACACCTTC.

This CDR3 reads CASSFEPYYEQYF. Here the CDR3 DNA reads TGTGCCAGCAGCTTTGAGCCGTACTACGAGCAGTACTTC. J is TRBJ2-7 and V is TRBV7-8, with D uncertain. Trimming took off 3 bases at V and 3 bases at J, with 9 bases between the two ends. The CDR3 sequence is 13 residues long. The germline gives CDR1 SGHVS, CDR2 FQNEAQ.

The V call is TRBV14, the J call TRBJ2-5, with 9 bases matching TRBD2. The CDR3 runs to 16 residues. Per the germline V gene, CDR1 is SGHDN and CDR2 is FVKESK. After removal of 4 bases from V and 4 bases from J, the junction contained 10 bases not matched to a gene. The CDR3 DNA is TGTGCCAGCAGCCCCCTCCCGGAGCGGGGGGCAGAGACCCAGTACTTC. As protein: CASSPLPERGAETQYF.

V gene TRBV10-3 combines with J gene TRBJ2-1, with TRBD1 identical over 12 bases. Trimming at V came to 4 bases and at J to 7 bases, leaving 2 bases not matched to a gene. The CDR3 is 14 residues long. The germline CDR1 and CDR2 sequences are ENHRY and SYGVKD. CDR3 in amino acids: CAISGDRGQNEQFF. CDR3 sequence (DNA): TGTGCCATCAGTGGGGACAGGGGGCAAAATGAGCAGTTCTTC.